Below, 19 T cell receptor beta chains from the same sample are listed, as sequenced in a study of cytomegalovirus exposure and HLA in healthy donors. Primers included in the PCR were 60 Vbeta and 13 Jbeta primers. Some clones are missing from TCRdb's copy, which holds only in-frame ones; the method was immunoSEQ multiplex PCR. The top ten clones hold 1.1% to 1.5% of a sample with some 190,000 clones, 80% of them seen once. The sample consisted of PBMCs. Receptor source: a girl aged 10 to 17 in good health and CMV-seropositive.

This clone was recorded a few times. The CDR3 spells CASSFYSGSPTGELFF. In nucleotides, the CDR3 is TGTGCCAGCAGTTTTTATAGCGGGAGTCCCACCGGGGAGCTGTTTTTT. The V gene is TRBV6-5, the J gene TRBJ2-2, with 9 bases that match TRBD2. CDR3 length: 16 amino acids. J gave up 4 bases and V 4 bases, and 7 bases lay outside the gene matches. Germline CDR1 reads MNHEY; CDR2 reads SVGAGI.

The chain has TRBV29-1 and TRBJ2-1; 10 nucleotides agree with TRBD2. The CDR3 extends over 21 amino acids. Losses at the gene ends were 6 bases for V and 0 bases for J; bases not matched to a gene: 23. Germline assignment: CDR1 SQVTM and CDR2 ANQGSEA. The CDR3 loop is CSVVVGLAVALAGSSYNEQFF. DNA of the CDR3: TGCAGCGTCGTAGTCGGACTAGCGGTAGCCCTAGCGGGGAGCTCCTACAATGAGCAGTTCTTC.

The J gene is TRBJ1-2, the V gene TRBV6-5; 7 bases align to TRBD1. Losses at the gene ends were 0 bases for V and 7 bases for J; bases not matched to a gene: 8. From germline, CDR1 is MNHEY and CDR2 SVGAGI. CDR3 size: 15 residues. The DNA of the CDR3 is TGTGCCAGCAGTTACTCGGAACAGGGGTTGGGTGGCTACACCTTC. Its translation is CASSYSEQGLGGYTF.

V gene TRBV5-1 combines with J gene TRBJ1-1; no firm D call. CDR3 length: 12 amino acids. Trimming cost V 0 bases and J 5 bases, with 5 bases left between them. CDR1 and CDR2 from the germline V gene are SGHRS and YFSETQ. Written as DNA, the CDR3 is TGCGCCAGCAGCTTGGGACTTACTGAAGCTTTCTTT. Protein sequence: CASSLGLTEAFF.

This sequence joins TRBV7-6 and TRBJ2-1, with 14 bases lining up with TRBD2. V was pared by 1 base and J by 12 bases, with 14 bases of the junction left unmatched. Germline CDR1 and CDR2: SGHVS and FNYEAQ. The CDR3 runs to 18 residues. In DNA, the CDR3 is TGTGCCAGCAGCTTAGGTGGGACTAGCGGGAGAAAGTTTCGGGGGCAGTTCTTC. It yields the protein CASSLGGTSGRKFRGQFF.

The rearrangement uses TRBV7-9 and TRBJ2-3; 7 bases align to TRBD2. Germline CDR1 SEHNR, CDR2 FQNEAQ (reference sequence). The CDR3 is 14 residues long. V trimming: 5 bases; J trimming: 2 bases; junction bases outside the gene matches: 4. DNA of the CDR3: TGTGCCAGCAGCCTCGGACTAGTCACAGATACGCAGTATTTT. Protein product: CASSLGLVTDTQYF.

V and J are TRBV7-2 and TRBJ1-4, with TRBD1 identical over 7 bases. CDR1 is SGHTA and CDR2 is FQGNSA in the germline V gene. The CDR3 length is 15 residues. The V gene end was trimmed by 5 bases and the J gene end by 2 bases; junction bases not matched to a gene: 5. The CDR3 here is CASSVQGITNEKLFF. In DNA form, the CDR3 reads TGTGCCAGCAGCGTACAGGGGATCACTAATGAAAAACTGTTTTTT.

The chain has TRBV18 and TRBJ1-2, with D hard to call. The germline V and J ends were trimmed by 3 bases and 1 base, with 9 bases remaining between them. Germline assignment: CDR1 KGHSH and CDR2 LQKENI. The CDR3 has 14 residues. The CDR3: CASSPGRLNYGYTF. CDR3 sequence (DNA): TGTGCCAGCTCACCCGGGAGGCTTAACTATGGCTACACCTTC.

V usage is TRBV29-1 and J usage is TRBJ2-3; 13 nucleotides agree with TRBD2. CDR1 and CDR2 (germline): SQVTM, ANQGSEA. The CDR3 loop spans 13 amino acids. The junction had 2 bases not matched to a gene; V was cut back by 7 bases and J by 4 bases. CDR3 DNA: TGCAGCGGTGGGACTAGCGGGGCAGATACGCAGTATTTT. Its protein product is CSGGTSGADTQYF.

The gene calls are TRBV7-9 and TRBJ2-4, with D possibly matching TRBD1 (5 bases). The V end lost 3 bases, the J end lost 8 bases, and 14 bases lay between the germline ends. Looked up from germline, CDR1 is SEHNR and CDR2 is FQNEAQ (reference sequence). The CDR3 is 14 residues long. This CDR3 is CASSLGQSRDIQYF. The CDR3 DNA sequence: TGTGCCAGCAGCTTGGGGCAGAGCAGGGACATTCAGTACTTC. Full variable domain (remainder filled in from reference TRBV7-9 and TRBJ2-4): DTGVSQNPRHKITKRGQNVTFRCDPISEHNRLYWYRQTLGQGPEFLTYFQNEAQLEKSRLLSDRFSAERPKGSFSTLEIQRTEQGDSAMYLCASSLGQSRDIQYFGAGTRLSVL.

This chain uses TRBV6-5 with TRBJ1-2; the match to TRBD1 covers 10 bases. Trimming cost V 3 bases and J 7 bases; bases outside gene matches: 5. CDR1 and CDR2 from the germline V gene are MNHEY and SVGAGI. The CDR3 has 14 residues. CDR3 sequence reads: CASSYRQGASGYTF. CDR3 bases: TGTGCCAGCAGTTATCGACAGGGGGCTTCTGGCTACACCTTC.

The CDR3, as DNA: TGCGCCAGCAGCCAAGAGGTTACAGGGGAGACCCAGTACTTC. Amino acids: CASSQEVTGETQYF. The gene calls are TRBV4-1 and TRBJ2-5, with D tentatively TRBD1 (6 bases). The ends were cut back, 0 bases at V and 5 bases at J, with 10 bases in the middle. Germline CDR1 reads MGHRA; CDR2 reads YSYEKL. The CDR3 runs to 14 residues.

The chain couples TRBV25-1 to TRBJ2-7; D might be TRBD2 (5 bases). CDR1 is MGHDK and CDR2 is SYGVNS in the germline V gene. Trimming pared 7 bases from V and 2 bases from J, leaving 9 bases between. The CDR3 totals 12 residues. In DNA form, the CDR3 reads TGTGCCAGCACGGGATTCACCTACGAGCAGTACTTC. It codes for CASTGFTYEQYF.

This chain links TRBV19 with TRBJ2-3; possibly TRBD1 for D (6 bases). The CDR3 totals 13 residues. The germline V and J ends were trimmed by 5 bases and 4 bases, with 10 bases remaining between them. Germline values: CDR1 LNHDA, CDR2 SQIVND (reference sequence). The CDR3 coding sequence is TGTGCCAGTAGTTCTGGGGGCCCAGATACGCAGTATTTT. Amino acid sequence: CASSSGGPDTQYF.

The V call is TRBV12-5, the J call TRBJ1-1; D possibly corresponds to TRBD1 (5 bases). This CDR3 region has 16 residues. The V gene lost 0 bases and the J gene lost 6 bases, with 17 bases spanning the gap. CDR1 and CDR2 from the germline V gene are LGHNT and FRNRAP. DNA of the CDR3: TGTGCTAGTGGTTTGGTCTTGGGGGAGGATCCCCCTGAAGCTTTCTTT. Amino acids: CASGLVLGEDPPEAFF.

V gene TRBV15 combines with J gene TRBJ1-5; TRBD1 aligns across 8 bases. V shed 8 bases, J shed 2 bases, and the junction held 2 bases outside the gene matches. The CDR3 contains 13 residues. The V gene's germline CDR1 is LNHNV and CDR2 YYDKDF (reference sequence). The CDR3 is CATDRGGNQPQHF. As DNA, the CDR3 is TGTGCCACCGACAGGGGCGGCAATCAGCCCCAGCATTTT.

The chain recombines TRBV29-1 with TRBJ2-2, with TRBD2 as a possible D gene (6 bases). The CDR3 is 15 amino acids. The germline V gene encodes CDR1 SQVTM and CDR2 ANQGSEA. The V and J ends lost 4 bases and 3 bases respectively, with 15 bases between them. The CDR3 protein is CSVGGVGAHTGELFF. CDR3 in DNA: TGCAGCGTTGGGGGGGTAGGGGCCCACACCGGGGAGCTGTTTTTT.

CDR3 in DNA: TGTGCCAGCAGCACAGGGTACCAAGAGACCCAGTACTTC. Translation gives CASSTGYQETQYF. The V call is TRBV7-8, the J call TRBJ2-5; TRBD1 might be the D (6 bases). The CDR3 length is 13 residues. Trimming pared 5 bases from V and 0 bases from J, leaving 7 bases between. Per the germline V gene, CDR1 is SGHVS and CDR2 is FQNEAQ.

The CDR3 DNA reads as TGTGCCAGCAGCTTTCCTAGCGGGGAGGAGACCGGGGAGCTGTTTTTT. It specifies CASSFPSGEETGELFF. The V call is TRBV7-8, the J call TRBJ2-2; 9 bases fit TRBD2. The CDR3 covers 16 residues. Germline V CDR1 and CDR2: SGHVS, FQNEAQ. With 3 bases clipped from V and 5 bases from J, the junction kept 7 bases outside the gene matches.